These 4 T cell receptor beta chains came from one sample sequenced in a study of PD-1 blockade in classical Hodgkin lymphoma. Libraries were prepared by immunoSEQ multiplex PCR; TCRdb keeps only in-frame clonotypes and omits some of them. The sample has about 12,000 clones; 70% to 85% are singletons. All the patients suffered relapse after autologous stem cell transplantation, and brentuximab vedotin exposure differed. Magnetic negative selection of thawed PBMCs was the method by which CD4+ T cells were purified. Specimen: CD4+ T cells from blood, collected at baseline. These TCRs come from a human donor with classical Hodgkin lymphoma.

This chain connects TRBV2 to TRBJ2-2; D might be TRBD1 (5 bases). Germline assignment: CDR1 SNHLY and CDR2 FYNNEI. The CDR3 runs 14 residues. V lost 5 bases and J 2 bases, leaving 9 bases between the germline ends. CDR3 in DNA: TGTGCCAGCAGTCAAAGGGGAAACACCGGGGAGCTGTTTTTT. It yields the protein CASSQRGNTGELFF.

CDR3 nucleotides: TGCAGCGTTGAAGTTTTTGGGCGCCGGCCAGATAGCAATCAGCCCCAGCATTTT. Translating it yields CSVEVFGRRPDSNQPQHF. V and J are TRBV29-1 and TRBJ1-5; D unresolved. The CDR3 sequence is 18 residues long. CDR1 and CDR2 from the germline V gene are SQVTM and ANQGSEA. Trimming stripped 1 base from V and 0 bases from J, with 19 bases between.

This clone has a single count. The gene calls are TRBV6-6 and TRBJ2-3; 9 bases line up with TRBD2. The CDR3 is 16 amino acids. Germline V gene data show CDR1 as MNHNY and CDR2 as SVGAGI (reference sequence). V dropped 0 bases and J dropped 5; count of bases not matched to a gene: 6. As DNA, the CDR3 is TGTGCCAGCAGTTACTCGCGGGGGGGCGGGGGAGATACGCAGTATTTT. Translating gives CASSYSRGGGGDTQYF.

The chain uses TRBV27 and TRBJ1-2; TRBD1 matches 8 bases. The V gene end was trimmed by 0 bases and the J gene end by 7 bases; junction bases not matched to a gene: 4. The CDR3 consists of 14 residues. The germline V gene encodes CDR1 MNHEY and CDR2 SMNVEV (reference sequence). The DNA of the CDR3 is TGTGCCAGCAGTTTATCCAGGGGGCGATTTGGCTACACCTTC. This codes for CASSLSRGRFGYTF.